The T cell receptor beta chain described here comes from a study of identical twins. Note on this clonotype: The antigen is unknown.

The CDR3 contains 18 residues. Germline V lookup: CDR1 LNHNV, CDR2 YYDKDF (reference sequence). Trimming cost V 0 bases and J 2 bases; bases outside gene matches: 5. Study results and limitations: Models underestimated how often monozygotic twins shared out-of-frame TCR alpha.

MiXCR, applied by TCRdb to the 5' RACE reads, yields one record per CDR3 protein. The sample holds about 720,000 distinct CDR3 sequences, around 8.3% seen once. This sample was also put to use in a study of yellow fever vaccine responses in identical twins. This second report adds: Twins' T cell vaccine responses reportedly looked partly convergent, partly personalized.

V usage is TRBV15 and J usage is TRBJ2-3, with 13 positions matching TRBD2. Sequencing input: PBMCs. This sequence originates from a woman aged 18-29 years in good health. The CDR3 sequence: CATSRDRGTSGVTDTQYF. In nucleotides, the CDR3 is TGTGCCACCAGCAGAGATCGAGGGACTAGCGGGGTCACAGATACGCAGTATTTT.